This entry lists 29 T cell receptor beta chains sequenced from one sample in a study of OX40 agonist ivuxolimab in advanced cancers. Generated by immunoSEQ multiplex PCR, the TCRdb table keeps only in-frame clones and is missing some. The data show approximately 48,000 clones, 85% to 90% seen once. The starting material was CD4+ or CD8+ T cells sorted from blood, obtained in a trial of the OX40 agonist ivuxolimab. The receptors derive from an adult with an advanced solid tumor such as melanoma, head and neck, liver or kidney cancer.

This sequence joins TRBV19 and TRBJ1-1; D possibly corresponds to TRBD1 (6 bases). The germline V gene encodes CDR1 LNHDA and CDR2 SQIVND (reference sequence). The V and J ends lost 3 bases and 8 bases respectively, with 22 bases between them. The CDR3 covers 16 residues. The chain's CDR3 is CASSIRGAGRFREAFF. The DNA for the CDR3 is TGTGCCAGTAGTATCCGGGGGGCAGGGCGTTTTCGGGAAGCTTTCTTT.

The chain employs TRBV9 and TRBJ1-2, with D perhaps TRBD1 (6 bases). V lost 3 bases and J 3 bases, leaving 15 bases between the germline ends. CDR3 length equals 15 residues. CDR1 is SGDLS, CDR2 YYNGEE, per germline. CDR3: CASSAGQFVDYGYTF. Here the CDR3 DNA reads TGTGCCAGCAGCGCCGGACAGTTCGTGGACTATGGCTACACCTTC.

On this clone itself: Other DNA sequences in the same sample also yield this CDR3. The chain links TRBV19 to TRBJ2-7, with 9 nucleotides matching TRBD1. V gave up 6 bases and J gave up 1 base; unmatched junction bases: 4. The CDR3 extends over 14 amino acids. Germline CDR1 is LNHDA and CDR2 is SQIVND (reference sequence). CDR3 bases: TGTGCCAGTAGCCTCGGGACAGGGTCCTACGAGCAGTACTTC. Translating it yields CASSLGTGSYEQYF.

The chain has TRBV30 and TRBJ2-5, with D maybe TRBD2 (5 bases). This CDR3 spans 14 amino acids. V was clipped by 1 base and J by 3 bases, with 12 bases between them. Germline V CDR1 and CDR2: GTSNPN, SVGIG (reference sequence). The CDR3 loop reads CAWSGAPGEETQYF. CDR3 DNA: TGTGCCTGGAGTGGTGCCCCCGGGGAAGAGACCCAGTACTTC.

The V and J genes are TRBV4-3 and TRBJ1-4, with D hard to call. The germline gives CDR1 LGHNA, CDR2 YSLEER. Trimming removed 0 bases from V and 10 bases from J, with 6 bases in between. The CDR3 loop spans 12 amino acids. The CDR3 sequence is CASSQDKGKLFF. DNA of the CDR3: TGCGCCAGCAGCCAAGATAAGGGAAAACTGTTTTTT.

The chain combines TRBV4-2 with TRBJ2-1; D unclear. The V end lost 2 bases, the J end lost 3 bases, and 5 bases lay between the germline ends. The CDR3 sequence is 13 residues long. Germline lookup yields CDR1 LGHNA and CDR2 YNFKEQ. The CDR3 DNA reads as TGTGCCAGCAGCCAAAGGCTCTACAATGAGCAGTTCTTC. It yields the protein CASSQRLYNEQFF.

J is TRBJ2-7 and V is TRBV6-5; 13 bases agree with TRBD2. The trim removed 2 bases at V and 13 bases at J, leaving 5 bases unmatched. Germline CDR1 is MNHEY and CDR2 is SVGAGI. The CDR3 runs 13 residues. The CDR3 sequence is CASSYKLAGGEYF. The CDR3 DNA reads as TGTGCCAGCAGTTACAAACTAGCGGGAGGGGAATACTTC.

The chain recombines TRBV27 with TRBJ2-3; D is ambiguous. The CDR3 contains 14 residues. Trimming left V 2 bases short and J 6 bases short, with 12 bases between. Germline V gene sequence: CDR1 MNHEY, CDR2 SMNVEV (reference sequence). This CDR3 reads CASSLRQDGDTQYF. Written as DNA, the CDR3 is TGTGCCAGCAGTTTACGGCAAGATGGGGATACGCAGTATTTT.

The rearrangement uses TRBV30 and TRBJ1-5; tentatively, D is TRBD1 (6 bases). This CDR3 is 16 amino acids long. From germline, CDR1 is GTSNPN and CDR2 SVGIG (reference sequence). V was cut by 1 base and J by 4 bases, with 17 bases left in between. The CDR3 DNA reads TGTGCCTGGAGTGAACAGGGACTCCTTCCAAATCAGCCCCAGCATTTT. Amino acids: CAWSEQGLLPNQPQHF.

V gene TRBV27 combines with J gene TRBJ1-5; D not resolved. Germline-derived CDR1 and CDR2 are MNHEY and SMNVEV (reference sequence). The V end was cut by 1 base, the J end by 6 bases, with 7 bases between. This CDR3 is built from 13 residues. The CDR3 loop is CASSLLVGQPQHF. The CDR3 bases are TGTGCCAGCAGTTTATTGGTAGGTCAGCCCCAGCATTTT.

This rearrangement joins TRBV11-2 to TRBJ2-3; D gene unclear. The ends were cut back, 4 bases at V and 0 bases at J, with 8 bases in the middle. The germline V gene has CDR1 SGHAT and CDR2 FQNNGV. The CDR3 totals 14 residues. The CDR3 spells CASSSQASTDTQYF. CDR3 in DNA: TGTGCCAGCAGCTCCCAGGCTAGCACAGATACGCAGTATTTT.

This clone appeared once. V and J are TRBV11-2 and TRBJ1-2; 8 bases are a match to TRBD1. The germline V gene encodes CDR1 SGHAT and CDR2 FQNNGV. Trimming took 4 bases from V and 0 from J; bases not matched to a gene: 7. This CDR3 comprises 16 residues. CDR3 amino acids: CASSSTGDLANYGYTF. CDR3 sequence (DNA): TGTGCCAGCAGCTCGACAGGGGACTTAGCTAACTATGGCTACACCTTC.

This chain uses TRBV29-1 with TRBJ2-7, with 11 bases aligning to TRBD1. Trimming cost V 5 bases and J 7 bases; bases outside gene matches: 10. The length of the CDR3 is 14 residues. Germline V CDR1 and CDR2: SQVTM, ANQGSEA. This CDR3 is CSVHGGTGGNEQYF. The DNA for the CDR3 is TGCAGCGTTCATGGAGGGACAGGGGGAAATGAGCAGTACTTC.

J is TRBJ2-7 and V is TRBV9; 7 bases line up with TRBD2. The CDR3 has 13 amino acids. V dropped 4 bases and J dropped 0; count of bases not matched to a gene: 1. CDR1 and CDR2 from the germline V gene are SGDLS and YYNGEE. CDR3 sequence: CASSSGISYEQYF. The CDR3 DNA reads TGTGCCAGCAGCAGCGGGATCTCCTACGAGCAGTACTTC.

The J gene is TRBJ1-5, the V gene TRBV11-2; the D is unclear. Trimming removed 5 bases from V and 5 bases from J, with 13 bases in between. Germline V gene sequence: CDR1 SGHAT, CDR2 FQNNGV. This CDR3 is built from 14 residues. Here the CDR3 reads CASSPSNGDQPQHF. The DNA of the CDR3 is TGTGCCAGCAGCCCTTCCAACGGCGATCAGCCCCAGCATTTT.

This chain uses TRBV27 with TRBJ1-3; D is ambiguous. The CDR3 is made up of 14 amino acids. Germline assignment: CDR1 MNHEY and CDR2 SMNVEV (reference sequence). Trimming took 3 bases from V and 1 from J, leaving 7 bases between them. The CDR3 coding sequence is TGTGCCAGCAGTTTTGGTGGGTCTGGAAACACCATATATTTT. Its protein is CASSFGGSGNTIYF.

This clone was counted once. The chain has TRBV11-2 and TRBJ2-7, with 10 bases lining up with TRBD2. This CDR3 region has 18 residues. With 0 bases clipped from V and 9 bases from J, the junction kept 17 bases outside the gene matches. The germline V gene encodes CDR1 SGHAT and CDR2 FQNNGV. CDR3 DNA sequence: TGTGCCAGCAGCTTAGATGAGGAAAGCGGGAGGGCCTATGCATTGCAGTACTTC. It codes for CASSLDEESGRAYALQYF.

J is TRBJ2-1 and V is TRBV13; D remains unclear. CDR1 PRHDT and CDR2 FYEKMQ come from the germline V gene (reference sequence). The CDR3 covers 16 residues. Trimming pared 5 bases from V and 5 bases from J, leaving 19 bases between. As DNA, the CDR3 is TGTGCCAGCAGCGATCAAGCCTCAGCATTACACAATGAGCAGTTCTTC. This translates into CASSDQASALHNEQFF.

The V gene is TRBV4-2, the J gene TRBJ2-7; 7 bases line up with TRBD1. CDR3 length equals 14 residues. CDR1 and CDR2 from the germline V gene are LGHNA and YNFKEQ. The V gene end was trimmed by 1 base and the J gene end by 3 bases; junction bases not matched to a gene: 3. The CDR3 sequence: CASSQAGQIYEQYF. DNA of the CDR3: TGTGCCAGCAGCCAAGCGGGACAGATCTACGAGCAGTACTTC.

In nucleotides, the CDR3 is TGTGCCAGCTGTCCCGGGACCTCCTACAATGAGCAGTTCTTC. This translates into CASCPGTSYNEQFF. J is TRBJ2-1 and V is TRBV9, with D perhaps given as TRBD1 or TRBD2 (5 bases each). V was trimmed by 7 bases and J by 0 bases, leaving 11 bases between them. CDR1 and CDR2 from the germline V gene are SGDLS and YYNGEE. This CDR3 contains 14 residues.

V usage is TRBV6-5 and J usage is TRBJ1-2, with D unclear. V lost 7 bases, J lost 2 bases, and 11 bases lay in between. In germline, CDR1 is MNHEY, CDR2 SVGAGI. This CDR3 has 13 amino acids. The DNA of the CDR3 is TGTGCCAGCATGCTAACACCCAACTATGGCTACACCTTC. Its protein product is CASMLTPNYGYTF.

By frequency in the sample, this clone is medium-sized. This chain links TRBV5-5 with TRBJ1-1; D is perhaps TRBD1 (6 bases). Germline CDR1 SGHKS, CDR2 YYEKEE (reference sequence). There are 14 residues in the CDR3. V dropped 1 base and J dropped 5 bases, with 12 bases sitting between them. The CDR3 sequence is CASSLTGRGTEAFF. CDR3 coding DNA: TGTGCCAGCAGCTTGACAGGGAGGGGTACTGAAGCTTTCTTT.

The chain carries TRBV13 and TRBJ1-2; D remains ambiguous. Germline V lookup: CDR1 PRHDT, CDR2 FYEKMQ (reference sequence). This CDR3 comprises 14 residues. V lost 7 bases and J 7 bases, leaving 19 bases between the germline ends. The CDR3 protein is CASTVDKRASGYTF. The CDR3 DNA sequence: TGTGCCAGCACCGTCGATAAGAGGGCGAGTGGCTACACCTTC.

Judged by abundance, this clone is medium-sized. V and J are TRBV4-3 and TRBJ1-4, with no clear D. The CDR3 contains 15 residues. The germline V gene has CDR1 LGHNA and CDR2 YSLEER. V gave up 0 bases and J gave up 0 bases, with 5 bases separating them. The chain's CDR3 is CASSQDTATNEKLFF. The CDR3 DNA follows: TGCGCCAGCAGCCAAGATACCGCAACTAATGAAAAACTGTTTTTT.

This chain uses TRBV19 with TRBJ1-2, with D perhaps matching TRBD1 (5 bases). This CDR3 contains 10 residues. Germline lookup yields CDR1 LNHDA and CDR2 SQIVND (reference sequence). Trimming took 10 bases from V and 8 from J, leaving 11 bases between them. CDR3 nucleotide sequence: TGTGCCACCCTCGGGGGAGGCTACACCTTC. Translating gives CATLGGGYTF.

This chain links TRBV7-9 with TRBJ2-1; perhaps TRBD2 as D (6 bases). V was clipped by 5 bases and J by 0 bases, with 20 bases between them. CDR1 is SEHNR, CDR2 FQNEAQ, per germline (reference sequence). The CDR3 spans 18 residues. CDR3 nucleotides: TGTGCCAGCAGCCCCCTGGTGGGCGGGGCGAGCTCCTACAATGAGCAGTTCTTC. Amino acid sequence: CASSPLVGGASSYNEQFF.

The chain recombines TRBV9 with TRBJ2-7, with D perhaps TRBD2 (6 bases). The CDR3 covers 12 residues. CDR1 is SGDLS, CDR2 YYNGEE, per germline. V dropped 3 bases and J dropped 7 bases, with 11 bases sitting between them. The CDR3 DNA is TGTGCCAGCAGCGGAGCGGAGGGGGAGCAGTACTTC. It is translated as CASSGAEGEQYF.

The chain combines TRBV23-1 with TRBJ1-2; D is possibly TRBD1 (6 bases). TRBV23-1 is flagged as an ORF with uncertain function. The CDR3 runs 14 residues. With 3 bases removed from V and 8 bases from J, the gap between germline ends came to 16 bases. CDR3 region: CASSQSPGVGGYTF. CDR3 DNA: TGCGCCAGCAGTCAGTCCCCAGGGGTGGGAGGCTACACCTTC.

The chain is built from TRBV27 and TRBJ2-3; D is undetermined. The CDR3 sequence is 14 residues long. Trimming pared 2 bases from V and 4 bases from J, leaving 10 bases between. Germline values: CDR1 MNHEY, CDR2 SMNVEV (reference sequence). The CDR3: CASSLHQLADTQYF. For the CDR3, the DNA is TGTGCCAGCAGTTTACATCAGTTGGCAGATACGCAGTATTTT.